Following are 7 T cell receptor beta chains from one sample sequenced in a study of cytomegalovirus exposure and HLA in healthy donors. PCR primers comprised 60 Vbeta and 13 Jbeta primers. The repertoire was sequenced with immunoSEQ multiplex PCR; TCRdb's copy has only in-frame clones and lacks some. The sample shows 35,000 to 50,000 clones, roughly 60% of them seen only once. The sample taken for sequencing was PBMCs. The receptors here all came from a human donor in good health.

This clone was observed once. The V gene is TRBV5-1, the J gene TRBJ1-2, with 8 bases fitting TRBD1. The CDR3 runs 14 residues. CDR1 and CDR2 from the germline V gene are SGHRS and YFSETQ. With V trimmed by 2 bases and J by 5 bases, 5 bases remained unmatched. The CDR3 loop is CASSLETGVYGYTF. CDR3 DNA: TGCGCCAGCAGCTTAGAGACAGGGGTTTATGGCTACACCTTC. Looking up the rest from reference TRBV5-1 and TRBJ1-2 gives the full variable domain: KAGVTQTPRYLIKTRGQQVTLSCSPISGHRSVSWYQQTPGQGLQFLFEYFSETQRNKGNFPGRFSGRQFSNSRSEMNVSTLELGDSALYLCASSLETGVYGYTFGSGTRLTVV.

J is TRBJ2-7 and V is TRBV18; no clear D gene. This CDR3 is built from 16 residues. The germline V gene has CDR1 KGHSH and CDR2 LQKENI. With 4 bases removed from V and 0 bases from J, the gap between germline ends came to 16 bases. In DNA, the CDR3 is TGTGCCAGCTCACTGCTCCCTCCGTCTAGCTCCTACGAGCAGTACTTC. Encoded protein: CASSLLPPSSSYEQYF.

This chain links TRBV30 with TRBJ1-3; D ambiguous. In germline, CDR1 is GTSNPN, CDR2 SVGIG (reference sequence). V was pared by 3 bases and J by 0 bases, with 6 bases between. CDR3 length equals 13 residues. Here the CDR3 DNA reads TGTGCCTGGAGCGAGGACTCTGGAAACACCATATATTTT. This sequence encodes CAWSEDSGNTIYF.

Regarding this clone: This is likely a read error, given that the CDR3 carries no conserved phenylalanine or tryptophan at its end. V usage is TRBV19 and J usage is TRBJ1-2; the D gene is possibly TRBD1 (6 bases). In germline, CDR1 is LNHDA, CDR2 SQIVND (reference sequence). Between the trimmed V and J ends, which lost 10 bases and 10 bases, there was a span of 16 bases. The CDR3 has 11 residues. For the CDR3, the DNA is TGTGCCACCGCCGTGGACAGATACTACACCGTC. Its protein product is CATAVDRYYTV.

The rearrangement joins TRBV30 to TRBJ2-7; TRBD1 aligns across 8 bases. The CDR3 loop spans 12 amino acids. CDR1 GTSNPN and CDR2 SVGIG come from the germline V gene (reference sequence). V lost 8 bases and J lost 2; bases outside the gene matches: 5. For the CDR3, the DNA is TGTGCCGTCGGACAGGGACCCTACGAGCAGTACTTC. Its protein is CAVGQGPYEQYF.

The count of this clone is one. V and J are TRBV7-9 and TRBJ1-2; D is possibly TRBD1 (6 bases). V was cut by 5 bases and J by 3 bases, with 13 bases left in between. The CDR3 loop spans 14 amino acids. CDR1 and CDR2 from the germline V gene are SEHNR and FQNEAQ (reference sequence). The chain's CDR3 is CASSQGQHYYGYTF. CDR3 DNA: TGTGCCAGCAGCCAAGGACAGCACTACTATGGCTACACCTTC.

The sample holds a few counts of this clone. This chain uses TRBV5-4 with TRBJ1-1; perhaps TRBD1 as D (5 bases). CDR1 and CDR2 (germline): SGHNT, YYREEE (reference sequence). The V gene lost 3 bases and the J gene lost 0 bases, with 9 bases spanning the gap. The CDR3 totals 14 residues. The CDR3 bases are TGTGCCAGCAGCTCCCAGACAGTGAACACTGAAGCTTTCTTT. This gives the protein CASSSQTVNTEAFF.